This passage covers 12 T cell receptor beta chains from one sample sequenced in a study of blood T cell repertoires in COVID-19. The method was immunoSEQ multiplex PCR; TCRdb's version includes in-frame clones alone and lacks a portion of them. Counted here are 150,000 to 200,000 clones, more than 75% occurring once; the ten biggest clones make up 17%. Input material: PBMCs or T cells enriched from blood (not recorded which). Receptors were obtained from a woman between 45 and 65 years old who had recovered from COVID-19.

The CDR3 is CASSLEPSSTDTQYF. DNA of the CDR3: TGCGCCAGCAGCTTAGAGCCTTCTAGCACAGATACGCAGTATTTT. J is TRBJ2-3 and V is TRBV5-1, with unresolved D. Per germline, CDR1 SGHRS and CDR2 YFSETQ. The germline V and J ends were trimmed by 2 bases and 0 bases, with 10 bases remaining between them. The CDR3 length is 15 residues.

The V gene is TRBV7-2, the J gene TRBJ2-1; TRBD1 matches at 7 bases. V shed 3 bases and J 1 base; nucleotides not matched to a gene: 6. CDR3 length: 16 amino acids. CDR1 is SGHTA, CDR2 FQGNSA, per germline. In DNA form, the CDR3 reads TGTGCCAGCAGCTTCCTCAGACAGGGTTCCTACAATGAGCAGTTCTTC. It specifies CASSFLRQGSYNEQFF.

This clone was recorded once. The V and J genes are TRBV6-5 and TRBJ1-2; 7 nucleotides line up with TRBD1. The CDR3 contains 13 residues. Per germline, CDR1 MNHEY and CDR2 SVGAGI. The ends lost 4 bases at V and 9 bases at J; junction bases unmatched: 8. The CDR3 DNA reads TGTGCCAGCAGTTTTGGGCAGGGGGTTAGCTACACCTTC. Residues: CASSFGQGVSYTF.

This chain uses TRBV30 with TRBJ1-1; D remains ambiguous. From germline, CDR1 is GTSNPN and CDR2 SVGIG (reference sequence). The V gene lost 0 bases and the J gene lost 3 bases, with 5 bases spanning the gap. The CDR3 runs to 12 residues. The CDR3 here is CAWSVRYTEAFF. The DNA of the CDR3 is TGTGCCTGGAGTGTACGGTACACTGAAGCTTTCTTT.

The V and J genes are TRBV18 and TRBJ1-4; TRBD1 is a possible D gene (5 bases). Trimming shortened V by 4 bases and J by 4 bases, and 16 bases separated the two germline ends. The CDR3 length is 16 residues. The germline V gene encodes CDR1 KGHSH and CDR2 LQKENI. The CDR3 DNA follows: TGTGCCAGCTCACGCGAAAGGGGTGTGAATAATGAAAAACTGTTTTTT. Its protein is CASSRERGVNNEKLFF. Drawing the rest from reference TRBV18 and TRBJ1-4, the complete variable domain is NAGVMQNPRHLVRRRGQEARLRCSPMKGHSHVYWYRQLPEEGLKFMVYLQKENIIDESGMPKERFSAEFPKEGPSILRIQQVVRGDSAAYFCASSRERGVNNEKLFFGSGTQLSVL.

V and J are TRBV4-1 and TRBJ1-2; no clear D. The CDR3 extends over 14 amino acids. Looked up from germline, CDR1 is MGHRA and CDR2 is YSYEKL. The V end was cut by 1 base, the J end by 4 bases, with 10 bases between. DNA of the CDR3: TGCGCCAGCAGCCAAGTCTCCAGAACCTATGGCTACACCTTC. As protein: CASSQVSRTYGYTF.

This clone was seen only a few times. The genes are TRBV18 and TRBJ1-1; 7 nucleotides line up with TRBD1. Trimming at V came to 2 bases and at J to 0 bases, leaving 3 bases not matched to a gene. The CDR3 sequence is 15 residues long. The germline V gene has CDR1 KGHSH and CDR2 LQKENI. CDR3 in amino acids: CASSPAGGLNTEAFF. CDR3 in DNA: TGTGCCAGCTCACCAGCAGGGGGGCTGAACACTGAAGCTTTCTTT.

The chain has TRBV18 and TRBJ1-1; 8 bases are a match to TRBD1. Unmatched junction bases numbered 3, after V lost 5 bases and J lost 7 bases. The CDR3 has 12 amino acids. The germline CDR1 and CDR2 sequences are KGHSH and LQKENI. As DNA, the CDR3 is TGTGCCAGCTCAGGGACAGGTTATGAAGCTTTCTTT. This encodes CASSGTGYEAFF.

The V and J genes are TRBV10-3 and TRBJ2-2, with TRBD2 matching over 14 bases. The CDR3 sequence is 16 residues long. V shed 1 base, J shed 6 bases, and the junction held 1 base outside the gene matches. Germline assignment: CDR1 ENHRY and CDR2 SYGVKD. DNA of the CDR3: TGTGCCATCAGTGAGTTGGGACTAGCGGGAGCCGGGGAGCTGTTTTTT. Its protein product is CAISELGLAGAGELFF.

V is TRBV10-3 and J is TRBJ2-1; no clear D gene. V lost 0 bases and J lost 4, with 7 bases in between. Germline loops: CDR1 ENHRY, CDR2 SYGVKD. This CDR3 is built from 14 residues. The CDR3: CAISESGAYNEQFF. Written as DNA, the CDR3 is TGTGCCATCAGTGAGTCAGGAGCATACAATGAGCAGTTCTTC.

The chain combines TRBV28 with TRBJ1-1, with D possibly being TRBD1 (5 bases). The CDR3 consists of 14 residues. The V gene lost 5 bases and the J gene lost 4 bases, with 14 bases spanning the gap. Per the germline V gene, CDR1 is MDHEN and CDR2 is SYDVKM. CDR3 in DNA: TGTGCCAGCAGTCAACTCCGGGGGGGCACTGAAGCTTTCTTT. Its translation: CASSQLRGGTEAFF.

The V and J genes are TRBV19 and TRBJ2-2, with 7 bases identical to TRBD2. V was pared by 7 bases and J by 3 bases, with 11 bases of the junction left unmatched. This CDR3 contains 16 residues. Germline lookup yields CDR1 LNHDA and CDR2 SQIVND (reference sequence). In nucleotides, the CDR3 is TGTGCCAGTAAAAAGGCGGGAGCCTGGGACACCGGGGAGCTGTTTTTT. Amino acid sequence: CASKKAGAWDTGELFF.